These T cell receptor beta chains were read from a single sample in a study of cytotoxic CD8 clonotypes in ibrutinib-treated CLL. TCRdb's table, derived via immunoSEQ multiplex PCR, lists solely in-frame clones and lacks some. The data hold 65,000 to 85,000 clones, with around four fifths observed a single time. The input for sequencing was PBMCs, taken after 24 months of ibrutinib treatment. The origin of the receptors is a human donor with chronic lymphocytic leukemia. CDR3s leave out the opening cysteine and the closing phenylalanine or tryptophan. The order of the fields is J gene, V gene, D gene, CDR3 length, CDR3 protein. D genes are given only for firm matches.

TRBJ2-3	TRBV7-9	-	14	ASSPTGSFSTDTQY
TRBJ1-2	TRBV6-1	-	10	ASSDGAYGYT
TRBJ1-1	TRBV2	-	14	ASSESRGRMNTEAF
TRBJ2-1	TRBV27	-	17	ASSLWGMGDVSSYNEQF
TRBJ1-5	TRBV6-1	-	10	ASSNPPGPQH
TRBJ1-2	TRBV6-6	TRBD1	11	ASSQDRAYGYT
TRBJ2-3	TRBV19	-	12	ASNRQASTDTQY
TRBJ2-3	TRBV19	TRBD2	15	ASSRLAAGGLTDTQY
TRBJ1-1	TRBV7-8	-	12	ASSKQGRQGVAF
TRBJ1-2	TRBV7-9	-	13	ASSLRGGPNYGYT
TRBJ2-3	TRBV5-1	-	12	ASRLASPADTQY
TRBJ2-7	TRBV5-5	TRBD1	12	ASSYRDSSYEQY
TRBJ2-7	TRBV10-2	TRBD1	12	ASSDSDRAYEQY
TRBJ2-2	TRBV4-1	TRBD2	14	ASSQAAGGRTGELF
TRBJ2-5	TRBV2	TRBD2	12	ASRRLAGVETQY